These 11 T cell receptor beta chains came from one sample sequenced in a study of glioma-infiltrating T cells after dendritic cell vaccination. Assay: immunoSEQ multiplex PCR; the TCRdb copy retains only in-frame clones and omits some. The sample lists about 87,000 clones; roughly 89% were seen once. The sample was blood, taken before dendritic cell vaccination. The receptors come from a human donor with glioblastoma.

The table lists this clone with a count of one. This rearrangement joins TRBV9 to TRBJ2-3, with 10 bases aligning to TRBD2. J gave up 4 bases and V 3 bases, and 2 bases lay outside the gene matches. The CDR3 covers 14 residues. Germline V gives CDR1 SGDLS, CDR2 YYNGEE. In DNA, the CDR3 is TGTGCCAGCAGCGATAGCGGGAGGTCAGATACGCAGTATTTT. Its protein product is CASSDSGRSDTQYF. The entire variable domain, with the rest obtained from reference TRBV9 and TRBJ2-3, is as follows: DSGVTQTPKHLITATGQRVTLRCSPRSGDLSVYWYQQSLDQGLQFLIQYYNGEERAKGNILERFSAQQFPDLHSELNLSSLELGDSALYFCASSDSGRSDTQYFGPGTRLTVL.

V gene TRBV5-1 combines with J gene TRBJ1-2, with unresolved D. CDR1 and CDR2 (germline): SGHRS, YFSETQ. V was trimmed by 0 bases and J by 4 bases, leaving 19 bases between them. The CDR3 spans 17 residues. The CDR3 DNA is TGCGCCAGCAGCTTGGACTCCATAGCACGGGGAGTCTATGGCTACACCTTC. It is translated as CASSLDSIARGVYGYTF.

As for this clone: An end of the junction does not agree with germline; a read error may underlie this. The V and J genes are TRBV6-6 and TRBJ2-2, with TRBD1 matching 7 bases. Germline CDR1 and CDR2: MNHNY and SVGAGI (reference sequence). This CDR3 comprises 14 residues. The CDR3 loop is CVSGQGANTGELFF. The CDR3 DNA sequence: TGTGTCAGCGGTCAGGGGGCGAACACCGGGGAGCTGTTTTTT.

This clone was detected only once. The chain couples TRBV9 to TRBJ2-6; D not certain. The ends were cut back, 3 bases at V and 0 bases at J, with 4 bases in the middle. Germline V gene sequence: CDR1 SGDLS, CDR2 YYNGEE. This CDR3 is 14 amino acids long. In nucleotides, the CDR3 is TGTGCCAGCAGCGGCAGCTCTGGGGCCAACGTCCTGACTTTC. Translation: CASSGSSGANVLTF.

The V call is TRBV7-9, the J call TRBJ2-1; no definite D call. CDR3 length equals 12 residues. CDR1 and CDR2 (germline): SEHNR, FQNEAQ (reference sequence). Trimming left V 1 base short and J 7 bases short, with 5 bases between. CDR3 amino acids: CASSLGANEQFF. The DNA for the CDR3 is TGTGCCAGCAGCTTAGGGGCAAATGAGCAGTTCTTC. The full variable domain, in which reference TRBV7-9 and TRBJ2-1 provide the parts outside the CDR3, is DTGVSQNPRHKITKRGQNVTFRCDPISEHNRLYWYRQTLGQGPEFLTYFQNEAQLEKSRLLSDRFSAERPKGSFSTLEIQRTEQGDSAMYLCASSLGANEQFFGPGTRLTVL.

In the case of this clone: Different DNA sequences within this sample yield the same CDR3. The chain employs TRBV2 and TRBJ2-7; TRBD1 is a possible D gene (5 bases). V was shortened by 1 base and J by 2 bases, with 15 bases between the two germline ends. This CDR3 has 16 amino acids. CDR1 is SNHLY and CDR2 is FYNNEI in the germline V gene. The CDR3, as DNA: TGTGCCAGCAGTGAAGGACAGTCGATGGAGACCTACGAGCAGTACTTC. This encodes CASSEGQSMETYEQYF.

The chain is built from TRBV7-3 and TRBJ2-1, with 8 nucleotides matching TRBD1. This CDR3 has 14 residues. J lost 3 bases, V lost 3 bases, and 1 base had no gene match. The germline V gene has CDR1 SGHTA and CDR2 FQGTGA. The CDR3 DNA reads as TGTGCCAGCAGCTTCGGACAGGGCTACAATGAGCAGTTCTTC. It is translated as CASSFGQGYNEQFF.

The count of this clone is one. The rearrangement links TRBV30 to TRBJ1-1, with D possibly being TRBD1 (6 bases). This CDR3 has 13 residues. In germline, CDR1 is GTSNPN, CDR2 SVGIG (reference sequence). Trimming left V 0 bases short and J 3 bases short, with 8 bases between. The CDR3 DNA sequence: TGTGCCTGGAGTGTAGAGGGGGACACTGAAGCTTTCTTT. Its translation is CAWSVEGDTEAFF.

The rearrangement links TRBV11-2 to TRBJ2-7; the D gene is possibly TRBD1 (5 bases). The CDR3 runs 15 residues. V gave up 1 base and J gave up 6 bases, with 16 bases separating them. Germline CDR1 is SGHAT and CDR2 is FQNNGV. The CDR3 nucleotides read TGTGCCAGCAGCTTAGGCCAGGGCTGGGCGACCGAGCAGTACTTC. This gives the protein CASSLGQGWATEQYF.

The chain combines TRBV9 with TRBJ1-2; possibly TRBD1 for D (5 bases). CDR3 size: 14 residues. The germline V gene encodes CDR1 SGDLS and CDR2 YYNGEE. With 0 bases removed from V and 4 bases from J, the gap between germline ends came to 10 bases. For the CDR3, the DNA is TGTGCCAGCAGCGTAGTGGGAGGGGTCTATGGCTACACCTTC. Its translation: CASSVVGGVYGYTF.

There are a few counts of this clone. The chain employs TRBV6-1 and TRBJ1-4, with TRBD1 matching over 7 bases. The J segment lost 6 bases and the V segment lost 1 base, leaving 14 bases of the junction unmatched. Germline-derived CDR1 and CDR2 are MNHNS and SASEGT. CDR3 length: 18 amino acids. CDR3 DNA: TGTGCCAGCAGTGAAGTTGGTGGAGGGGGCTTGATTTATGAAAAACTGTTTTTT. This translates into CASSEVGGGGLIYEKLFF.